One sample yielded the 9 T cell receptor beta chains listed below, sequenced in a study of response to subunit inactivated influenza vaccine. TCRdb reprocessed the RT-PCR reads via MiXCR and lists one record per CDR3 protein. In the table there are some 850,000 distinct CDR3 sequences, roughly 20% of which are singletons. Sequenced here: PBMCs from blood, sampled about 5 days after vaccination. The source is a man aged 45-65 years who received an inactivated influenza vaccine.

The V gene is TRBV7-9, the J gene TRBJ2-4, with a weak D call TRBD2 (6 bases). Germline assignment: CDR1 SEHNR and CDR2 FQNEAQ (reference sequence). The V end was cut by 3 bases, the J end by 14 bases, with 14 bases between. The CDR3 covers 12 residues. CDR3 in DNA: TGTGCCAGCAGCTTGACGGGACTTAAGAAGTACTTC. Its translation is CASSLTGLKKYF. Using reference TRBV7-9 and TRBJ2-4 for the parts outside the CDR3, the full variable domain is DTGVSQNPRHKITKRGQNVTFRCDPISEHNRLYWYRQTLGQGPEFLTYFQNEAQLEKSRLLSDRFSAERPKGSFSTLEIQRTEQGDSAMYLCASSLTGLKKYFGAGTRLSVL.

This clonotype was detected a few times. The V and J genes are TRBV7-6 and TRBJ2-2, with D possibly being TRBD2 (5 bases). CDR3 length: 16 residues. Germline loops: CDR1 SGHVS, CDR2 FNYEAQ. V lost 5 bases to trimming and J lost 5 bases, with 18 bases between them. The chain's CDR3 is CASSPRLPPMTGELFF. The CDR3 coding sequence is TGTGCCAGCAGCCCGCGACTACCTCCGATGACCGGGGAGCTGTTTTTT.

The chain uses TRBV10-3 and TRBJ1-3; D perhaps matches TRBD1 (5 bases). The germline V gene encodes CDR1 ENHRY and CDR2 SYGVKD. This CDR3 has 13 residues. V was pared by 2 bases and J by 7 bases, with 9 bases between. The CDR3 nucleotides are TGTGCCATCAGTGAGATTGGGGGGAACACCATATATTTT. As protein: CAISEIGGNTIYF.

At least ten counts were recorded for this clonotype. The chain combines TRBV6-1 with TRBJ1-2; D might be TRBD1 (5 bases). From germline, CDR1 is MNHNS and CDR2 SASEGT. The V end was cut by 7 bases, the J end by 8 bases, with 20 bases between. CDR3 length equals 14 residues. CDR3 nucleotide sequence: TGTGCCAGCACGTCCATTCAGGGTCCCTACGGCTACACCTTC. Translation: CASTSIQGPYGYTF.

V usage is TRBV9 and J usage is TRBJ2-1; D tentatively fits TRBD1 or TRBD2 (5 bases each). CDR3 size: 14 residues. V shed 2 bases and J shed 5 bases, with 11 bases lying between them. Germline V gene lookup returns CDR1 SGDLS and CDR2 YYNGEE. CDR3 sequence reads: CASSVGVSDNEQFF. DNA for the CDR3: TGTGCCAGCAGCGTGGGGGTTTCTGACAATGAGCAGTTCTTC.

This clonotype came up a few times. V and J are TRBV7-2 and TRBJ2-1, with 10 bases aligning to TRBD1. With V trimmed by 4 bases and J by 4 bases, 4 bases remained unmatched. In germline, CDR1 is SGHTA, CDR2 FQGNSA. The CDR3 has 15 residues. In nucleotides, the CDR3 is TGTGCCAGCAGCTACCGGGACAGGGGTTACAATGAGCAGTTCTTC. It is translated as CASSYRDRGYNEQFF.

This clonotype was observed a few times. The V call is TRBV29-1, the J call TRBJ1-1; 10 bases match TRBD1. The J segment lost 8 bases and the V segment lost 4 bases, leaving 1 base of the junction unmatched. The CDR3 runs 11 residues. Germline CDR1 and CDR2: SQVTM and ANQGSEA. The CDR3 loop reads CSVADRGEAFF. Written as DNA, the CDR3 is TGCAGCGTTGCGGACAGGGGGGAAGCTTTCTTT.

This clonotype was picked up a small number of times. The chain links TRBV6-5 to TRBJ1-2; D not certain. V lost 3 bases, J lost 1 base, and 12 bases lay in between. The germline gives CDR1 MNHEY, CDR2 SVGAGI. The CDR3 totals 15 residues. The CDR3 is CASSYGRLFNYGYTF. DNA for the CDR3: TGTGCCAGCAGTTATGGCAGGCTATTTAACTATGGCTACACCTTC.

This clonotype was observed a few times. This chain uses TRBV5-1 with TRBJ2-1; D is perhaps TRBD1 (7 bases). V was pared by 6 bases and J by 12 bases, with 25 bases between. There are 15 residues in the CDR3. Germline loops: CDR1 SGHRS, CDR2 YFSETQ. The chain's CDR3 is CASNPVGGGFYRQFF. The CDR3 coding sequence is TGCGCCAGCAACCCTGTAGGAGGGGGCTTTTATCGGCAGTTCTTC.